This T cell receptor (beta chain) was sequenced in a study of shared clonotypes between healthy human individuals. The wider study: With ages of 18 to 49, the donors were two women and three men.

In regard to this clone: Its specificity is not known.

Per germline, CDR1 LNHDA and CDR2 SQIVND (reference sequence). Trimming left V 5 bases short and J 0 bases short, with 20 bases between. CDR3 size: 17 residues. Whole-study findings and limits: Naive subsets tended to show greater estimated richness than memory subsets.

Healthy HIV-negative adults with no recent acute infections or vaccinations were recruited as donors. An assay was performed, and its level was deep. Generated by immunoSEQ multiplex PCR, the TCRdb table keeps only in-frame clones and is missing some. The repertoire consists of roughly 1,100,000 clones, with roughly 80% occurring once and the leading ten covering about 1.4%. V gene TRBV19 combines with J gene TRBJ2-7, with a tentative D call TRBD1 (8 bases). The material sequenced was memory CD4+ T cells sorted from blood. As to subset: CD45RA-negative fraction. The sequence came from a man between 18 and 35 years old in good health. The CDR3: CASSLRAGQAPSYEQYF. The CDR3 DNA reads TGTGCCAGTAGTCTACGAGCGGGACAGGCCCCCTCCTACGAGCAGTACTTC.